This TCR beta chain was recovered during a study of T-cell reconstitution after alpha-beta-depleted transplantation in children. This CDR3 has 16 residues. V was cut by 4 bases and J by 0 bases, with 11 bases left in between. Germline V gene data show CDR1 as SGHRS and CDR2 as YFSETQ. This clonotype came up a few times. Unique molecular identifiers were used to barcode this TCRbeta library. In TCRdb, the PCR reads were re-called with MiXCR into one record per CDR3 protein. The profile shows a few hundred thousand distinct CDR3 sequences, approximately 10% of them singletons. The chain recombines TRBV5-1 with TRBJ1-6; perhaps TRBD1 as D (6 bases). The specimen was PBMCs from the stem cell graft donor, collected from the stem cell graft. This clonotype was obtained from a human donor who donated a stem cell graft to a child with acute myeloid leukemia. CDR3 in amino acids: CASSEGQSSYNSPLHF. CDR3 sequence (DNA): TGCGCCAGCAGCGAAGGACAGAGCTCCTATAATTCACCCCTCCACTTT.